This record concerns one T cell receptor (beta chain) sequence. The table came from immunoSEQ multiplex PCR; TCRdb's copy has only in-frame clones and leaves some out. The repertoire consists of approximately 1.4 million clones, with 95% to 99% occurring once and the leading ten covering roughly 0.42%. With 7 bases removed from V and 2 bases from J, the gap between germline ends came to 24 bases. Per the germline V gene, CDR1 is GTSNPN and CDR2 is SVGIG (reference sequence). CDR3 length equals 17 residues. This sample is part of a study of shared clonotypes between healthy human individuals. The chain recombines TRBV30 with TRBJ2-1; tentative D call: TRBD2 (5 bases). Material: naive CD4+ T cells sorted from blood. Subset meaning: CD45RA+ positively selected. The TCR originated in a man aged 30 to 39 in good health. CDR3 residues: CAYSEGPFGVTYNEQFF. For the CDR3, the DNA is TGTGCCTATTCCGAGGGCCCCTTTGGAGTCACCTACAATGAGCAGTTCTTC.